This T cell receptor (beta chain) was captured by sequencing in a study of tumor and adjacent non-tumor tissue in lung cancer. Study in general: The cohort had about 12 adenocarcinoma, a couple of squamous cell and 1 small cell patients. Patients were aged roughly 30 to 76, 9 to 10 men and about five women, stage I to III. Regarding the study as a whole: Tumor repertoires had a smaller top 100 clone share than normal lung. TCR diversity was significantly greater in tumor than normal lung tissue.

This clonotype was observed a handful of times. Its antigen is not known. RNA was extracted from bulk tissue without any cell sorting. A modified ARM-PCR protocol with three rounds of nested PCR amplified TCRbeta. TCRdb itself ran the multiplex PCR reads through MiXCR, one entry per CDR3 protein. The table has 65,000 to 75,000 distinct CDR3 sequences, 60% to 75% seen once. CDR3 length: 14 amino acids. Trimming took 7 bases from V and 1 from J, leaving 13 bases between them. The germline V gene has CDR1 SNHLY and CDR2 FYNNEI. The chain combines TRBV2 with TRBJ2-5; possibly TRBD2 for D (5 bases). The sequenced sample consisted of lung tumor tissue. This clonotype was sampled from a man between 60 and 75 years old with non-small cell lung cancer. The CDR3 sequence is CASIREDSQETQYF. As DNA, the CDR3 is TGTGCCAGCATTCGGGAAGACTCCCAAGAGACCCAGTACTTC. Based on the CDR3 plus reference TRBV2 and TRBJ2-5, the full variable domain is EPEVTQTPSHQVTQMGQEVILRCVPISNHLYFYWYRQILGQKVEFLVSFYNNEISEKSEIFDDQFSVERPDGSNFTLKIRSTKLEDSAMYFCASIREDSQETQYFGPGTRLLVL.